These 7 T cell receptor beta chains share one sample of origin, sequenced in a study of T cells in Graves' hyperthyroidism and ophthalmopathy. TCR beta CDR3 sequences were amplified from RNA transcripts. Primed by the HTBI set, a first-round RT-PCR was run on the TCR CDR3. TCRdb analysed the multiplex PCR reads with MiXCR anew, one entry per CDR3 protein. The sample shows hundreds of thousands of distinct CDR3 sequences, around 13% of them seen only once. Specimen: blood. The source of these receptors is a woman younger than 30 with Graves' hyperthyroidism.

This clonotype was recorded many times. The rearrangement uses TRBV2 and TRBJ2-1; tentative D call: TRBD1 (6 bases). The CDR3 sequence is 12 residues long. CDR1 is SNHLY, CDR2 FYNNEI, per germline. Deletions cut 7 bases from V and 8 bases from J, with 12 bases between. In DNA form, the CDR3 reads TGTGCCAGCAAAGAGGGGGTGGATGAGCAGTTCTTC. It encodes CASKEGVDEQFF.

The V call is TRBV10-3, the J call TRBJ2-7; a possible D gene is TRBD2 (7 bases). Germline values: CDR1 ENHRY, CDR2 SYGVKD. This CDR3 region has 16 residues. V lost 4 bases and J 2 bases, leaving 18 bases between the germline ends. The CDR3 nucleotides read TGTGCCATCAGTGGGGGGCAAGCGGGACCGCCCTACGAGCAGTACTTC. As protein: CAISGGQAGPPYEQYF.

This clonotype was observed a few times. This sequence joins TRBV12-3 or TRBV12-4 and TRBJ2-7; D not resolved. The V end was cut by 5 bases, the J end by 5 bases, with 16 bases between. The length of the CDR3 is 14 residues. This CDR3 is CASSVDSDPHEQYF. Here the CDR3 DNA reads TGTGCCAGCAGTGTCGACTCGGACCCCCACGAGCAGTACTTC.

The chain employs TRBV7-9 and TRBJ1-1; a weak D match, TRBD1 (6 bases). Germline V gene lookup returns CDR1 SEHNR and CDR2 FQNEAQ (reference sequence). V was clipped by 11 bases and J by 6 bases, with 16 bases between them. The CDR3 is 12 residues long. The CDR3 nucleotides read TGTGCCGGAGATACAGGGAGCCCTGAAGCTTTCTTT. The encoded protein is CAGDTGSPEAFF.

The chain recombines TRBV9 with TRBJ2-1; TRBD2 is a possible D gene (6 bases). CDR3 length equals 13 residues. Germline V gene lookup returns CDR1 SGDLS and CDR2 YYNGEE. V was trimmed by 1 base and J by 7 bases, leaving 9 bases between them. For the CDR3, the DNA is TGTGCCAGCAGCGTATCGACTAGTAATGAGCAGTTCTTC. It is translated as CASSVSTSNEQFF.

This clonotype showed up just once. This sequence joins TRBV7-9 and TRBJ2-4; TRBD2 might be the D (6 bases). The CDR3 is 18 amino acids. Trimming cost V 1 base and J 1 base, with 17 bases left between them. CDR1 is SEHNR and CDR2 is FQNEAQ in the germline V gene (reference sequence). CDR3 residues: CASSLDSEAGRAKNIQYF. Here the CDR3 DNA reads TGTGCCAGCAGCTTAGACAGTGAGGCGGGAAGGGCCAAAAACATTCAGTACTTC.

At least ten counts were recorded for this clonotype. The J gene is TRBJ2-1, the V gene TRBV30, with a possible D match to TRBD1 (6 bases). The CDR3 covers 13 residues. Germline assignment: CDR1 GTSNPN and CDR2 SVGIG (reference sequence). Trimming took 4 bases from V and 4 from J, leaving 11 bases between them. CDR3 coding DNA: TGTGCCTGGATGACAGGAGATTACAATGAGCAGTTCTTC. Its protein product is CAWMTGDYNEQFF.